This T cell receptor (beta chain) came from a study of siplizumab effects on memory and regulatory T cells. The germline V and J ends were trimmed by 3 bases and 2 bases, with 7 bases remaining between them. Germline CDR1 is MNHEY and CDR2 is SMNVEV (reference sequence). The CDR3 is 13 amino acids. Produced via immunoSEQ multiplex PCR; TCRdb's table is partial and in-frame only. The sample consists of tens of thousands of clones, approximately 93% of them appearing once. The origin of this receptor is a human donor in good health. The chain is built from TRBV27 and TRBJ1-2, with D possibly TRBD1 on 5 matching bases. The sample consisted of CD8+ T cells sorted from blood. The CDR3 sequence: CASSFAGNYGYTF. CDR3 DNA: TGTGCCAGCAGTTTCGCAGGGAACTATGGCTACACCTTC.